Listed here is a single TCR beta chain. Its antigen is unidentified. The sample belongs to a study of CD4 T cells in relation to SARS-CoV-2 and coronaviruses. Study at large: ViraFEST: approximately 10-day antigen culture of PBMCs, then TCR beta CDR3 sequencing. A couple of subjects were Hispanic; patients were roughly 8 males and a few females. Patient ages ranged from roughly 21 to 80, median 38.

The CDR3 contains 14 residues. The germline CDR1 and CDR2 sequences are SNHLY and FYNNEI. The V end lost 11 bases, the J end lost 2 bases, and 16 bases lay between the germline ends. Assay used: immunoSEQ multiplex PCR; TCRdb lists only in-frame clones, some missing. The sample has 30,000 to 40,000 clones; roughly 80% are singletons. Naive and memory CD4+ T cells came from enriched cryopreserved PBMCs. Specimen: memory CD4+ T cells from PBMCs, cultured in vitro. This receptor was taken from an adult with COVID-19. The rearrangement links TRBV2 to TRBJ2-1; D unclear. CDR3 residues: CASIPDSAYNEQFF. The CDR3 coding sequence is TGTGCCTCAATACCCGACTCCGCCTACAATGAGCAGTTCTTC.